Listed below are T cell receptor beta chains from one sample, sequenced in a study of PD-L1 blockade in urothelial cancer. The table came from immunoSEQ multiplex PCR; TCRdb's copy has only in-frame clones and leaves some out. The table has under 150,000 clones, around 89% seen once. Sequenced here: PBMCs, sampled around atezolizumab (anti-PD-L1) treatment. These receptor sequences come from a man in his sixties with urothelial cancer. CDR3s include the opening cysteine and the closing phenylalanine or tryptophan. A D gene is named only where the DNA matches it firmly. Some rows mark clone size as missing; the rest say once, few, many or name a class of expanded clone.

>NA|TRBV11-3|NA|TRBJ1-2
TGTGCCAGCAGCTTAGCCCCAGGGTATGGCTACACCTTC
CASSLAPGYGYTF
>NA|TRBV7-8|NA|TRBJ1-1
TGTGCCAGCAGCTTACTTTTTGAGGCTGAAGCTTTCTTT
CASSLLFEAEAFF
>NA|TRBV4-2|NA|TRBJ2-2
TGTGCCAGCAGCCAAGCCGGGATCACCGGGGAGCTGTTTTTT
CASSQAGITGELFF
>TRBD1|TRBV5-8|NA|TRBJ1-1
TGTGCCAGCAGCCCTGACAGGACAGGGCTGACTGAAGCTTTCTTT
CASSPDRTGLTEAFF
>NA|TRBV5-1|NA|TRBJ2-1
TGCGCCAGCAGCTTGGACTCCGGTTCCTACAATGAGCAGTTCTTC
CASSLDSGSYNEQFF
>TRBD1|TRBV5-1|NA|TRBJ2-7
TGCGCCAGCAGCTTGGAGGGGACAGGGGTCGCCGAGCAGTACTTC
CASSLEGTGVAEQYF
>NA|TRBV19|few|TRBJ1-1
TGTGCCAGTAGTACCCGCGGGGGCACTGAAGCTTTCTTT
CASSTRGGTEAFF
>NA|TRBV9|NA|TRBJ1-1
TGTGCCAGCAGCCGACACCGGAACACTGAAGCTTTCTTT
CASSRHRNTEAFF
>NA|TRBV2|NA|TRBJ1-2
TGTGCCAGCAGTTCAGGGGCCAACCCCTATGGCTACACCTTC
CASSSGANPYGYTF
>TRBD2|TRBV28|NA|TRBJ2-3
TGTGCCAGCAGTTCGGCGGGGGGGTTCACAGATACGCAGTATTTT
CASSSAGGFTDTQYF
>TRBD1|TRBV7-2|NA|TRBJ1-5
TGTGCCAGCAGCCCCCCCGACAGGGCCACTCAGCCCCAGCATTTT
CASSPPDRATQPQHF
>TRBD1|TRBV19|NA|TRBJ2-2
TGTGCCAGTAGTCTCGGACTGACAGGGGGCCAGGGGAGCGGGGAGCTGTTTTTT
CASSLGLTGGQGSGELFF
>NA|TRBV7-3|NA|TRBJ2-1
TGTGCCAGCAGCTTCGGGGATGAGCAGTTCTTC
CASSFGDEQFF
>NA|TRBV6-1|NA|TRBJ1-3
TGTGCCAGCTCCGAGTCTATCATAGACACCATATATTTT
CASSESIIDTIYF
>NA|TRBV28|NA|TRBJ2-2
TGTGCCAGCAGTTTCGGCTCTGGAGCGAACACCGGGGAGCTGTTTTTT
CASSFGSGANTGELFF
>NA|TRBV19|NA|TRBJ1-5
TGTGCCAGTAGTATTGTGATCAGGGCTGGGACCCAGCATTTT
CASSIVIRAGTQHF
>TRBD1|TRBV4-1|once|TRBJ2-1
TGCGCCAGCAGCCAATTTGACAGGGAATCTGAGCAGTTCTTC
CASSQFDRESEQFF
>NA|TRBV23-1|NA|TRBJ2-5
TGCGCCAGCAGTCAATCGCGGGCAGACCAAGAGACCCAGTACTTC
CASSQSRADQETQYF
>TRBD1|TRBV5-6|NA|TRBJ1-2
TGTGCCAGCAGCCAGACAGGGTATGGCTACACCTTC
CASSQTGYGYTF
>TRBD1|TRBV27|few|TRBJ2-7
TGTGCCAGCAGTTTAAGACAGGGCGACGAGCAGTACTTC
CASSLRQGDEQYF
>NA|TRBV6-1|NA|TRBJ2-5
TGTGCCAGCAGTGATTCGCCTCTACAGGGTAAAGAGACCCAGTACTTC
CASSDSPLQGKETQYF
>NA|TRBV6-1|NA|TRBJ2-7
TGTGCCAGCAGTGAACAGGGTCCGGGCGAGCAGTACTTC
CASSEQGPGEQYF
>NA|TRBV9|NA|TRBJ2-3
TGTGCCAGCAGCGTAGGAGGGAGTTATAGAGATACGCAGTATTTT
CASSVGGSYRDTQYF
>NA|TRBV14|NA|TRBJ2-3
TGTGCCAGCAGCCACAGAAGCGGAGGCCGAGGCACAGATACGCAGTATTTT
CASSHRSGGRGTDTQYF
>NA|TRBV29-1|NA|TRBJ2-3
TGCACCGTCAGCCGGGGAGCGATAGATACGCAGTATTTT
CTVSRGAIDTQYF
>TRBD1|TRBV18|NA|TRBJ1-6
TGTGCCAGCTCACCCCTGGGACAGGGGGCCACACTTCTGAATTCACCCCTCCACTTT
CASSPLGQGATLLNSPLHF
>NA|TRBV19|NA|TRBJ1-2
TGTGCCAGTAGTATAACCGGTGGGGCAGCCTATGGCTACACCTTC
CASSITGGAAYGYTF
>NA|TRBV18|NA|TRBJ1-3
TGTGCCAGCTCCCGGACAGAGAAGAGCTCTGGAAACACCATATATTTT
CASSRTEKSSGNTIYF
>NA|TRBV12-5|NA|TRBJ2-2
TGTGCTAGTGGTTCCCGAACAGTGAACACCGGGGAGCTGTTTTTT
CASGSRTVNTGELFF